Below, 25 T cell receptor beta chains from the same sample are listed, as sequenced in a study of T cell responses to AZD1222 COVID-19 vaccine. This table comes from immunoSEQ multiplex PCR, and its TCRdb copy is limited to in-frame clones, with some not included. The table includes about 110,000 clones, about 81% detected once. The specimen comprised peripheral blood, sampled on day 0 of AZD1222 vaccination. The origin of the receptors is an adult in good health.

This clone was seen a single time. This chain joins TRBV2 and TRBJ2-3; the D gene is possibly TRBD2 (5 bases). Germline V gene sequence: CDR1 SNHLY, CDR2 FYNNEI. The CDR3 contains 11 residues. The V end was cut by 7 bases, the J end by 4 bases, with 6 bases between. The CDR3 coding sequence is TGTGCCAGCATGAGGGCAGATACGCAGTATTTT. Amino acids: CASMRADTQYF.

The chain carries TRBV19 and TRBJ1-5; no firm D call. Trimming cost V 11 bases and J 4 bases, with 15 bases left between them. CDR1 and CDR2 from the germline V gene are LNHDA and SQIVND (reference sequence). CDR3 length equals 13 residues. This CDR3 is CACDRLGNQPQHF. CDR3 in DNA: TGTGCCTGTGATAGGTTGGGGAATCAGCCCCAGCATTTT.

In its sample, this clone was seen many times. The chain uses TRBV19 and TRBJ2-7; D is possibly TRBD2 (6 bases). The CDR3 runs 15 residues. CDR1 and CDR2 (germline): LNHDA, SQIVND (reference sequence). Trimming removed 5 bases at V and 2 bases at J, with 16 bases between. CDR3 coding DNA: TGTGCCAGTAGTCCGGTCTTAGCGGTGGCCTACGAGCAGTACTTC. It is translated as CASSPVLAVAYEQYF.

The rearrangement uses TRBV30 and TRBJ1-4; 9 bases match TRBD1. From germline, CDR1 is GTSNPN and CDR2 SVGIG (reference sequence). This CDR3 contains 14 residues. V lost 2 bases and J lost 5; bases outside the gene matches: 3. The CDR3 DNA reads TGTGCCTGGAGTAGGACAGGGGCAAATGAAAAACTGTTTTTT. This encodes CAWSRTGANEKLFF.

The J gene is TRBJ1-2, the V gene TRBV14; no clear D gene. Trimming cost V 1 base and J 2 bases, with 8 bases left between them. CDR3 length: 14 amino acids. CDR1 is SGHDN, CDR2 FVKESK, per germline. CDR3 loop: CASSQAEYNYGYTF. The CDR3 DNA sequence: TGTGCCAGCAGCCAAGCGGAATACAACTATGGCTACACCTTC.

The table lists this clone with a few counts. The V gene is TRBV28, the J gene TRBJ1-6; the D gene is possibly TRBD1 (6 bases). Germline CDR1 and CDR2: MDHEN and SYDVKM. V was clipped by 7 bases and J by 2 bases, with 6 bases between them. This CDR3 contains 13 residues. The CDR3 DNA is TGTGCCAGCAACAGGGCCTATAATTCACCCCTCCACTTT. Its protein product is CASNRAYNSPLHF. The full variable domain, its missing parts supplied by reference TRBV28 and TRBJ1-6, is DVKVTQSSRYLVKRTGEKVFLECVQDMDHENMFWYRQDPGLGLRLIYFSYDVKMKEKGDIPEGYSVSREKKERFSLILESASTNQTSMYLCASNRAYNSPLHFGNGTRLTVT.

The rearrangement joins TRBV24-1 to TRBJ2-5, with D perhaps TRBD1 or TRBD2 (5 bases each). The CDR3 length is 14 residues. CDR1 and CDR2 from the germline V gene are KGHDR and SFDVKD. V lost 6 bases and J lost 5, with 15 bases in between. The CDR3 region is CATSTRDGSETQYF. The CDR3 DNA reads TGTGCCACCAGTACCCGGGACGGCTCCGAGACCCAGTACTTC.

This chain links TRBV12-3 or TRBV12-4 with TRBJ1-6; unclear D gene. V lost 6 bases and J lost 10, with 13 bases in between. This CDR3 region has 13 residues. The CDR3 is CASSRRVRSPLHF. The CDR3 DNA is TGTGCCAGCAGCCGTCGGGTACGGTCACCCCTCCACTTT.

The sample holds a few counts of this clone. The CDR3 nucleotides are TGTGCCAGCAGCCCACGGCGCCGGACTGAAGCTTTCTTT. This codes for CASSPRRRTEAFF. V and J are TRBV7-2 and TRBJ1-1; D is unresolved. V was shortened by 5 bases and J by 5 bases, with 12 bases between the two germline ends. This CDR3 contains 13 residues. CDR1 and CDR2 (germline): SGHTA, FQGNSA.

The rearrangement uses TRBV7-9 and TRBJ1-4; D is uncertain. Germline CDR1 is SEHNR and CDR2 is FQNEAQ (reference sequence). Trimming removed 5 bases from V and 7 bases from J, with 17 bases in between. This CDR3 is built from 15 residues. The CDR3 protein is CASSPDGVRVEKLFF. The CDR3 nucleotides are TGTGCCAGCAGCCCCGATGGGGTGCGGGTTGAAAAACTGTTTTTT.

This clone was recorded once. V gene TRBV11-2 combines with J gene TRBJ2-1; 7 positions agree with TRBD2. The CDR3 covers 14 residues. Germline CDR1 is SGHAT and CDR2 is FQNNGV. V trimming: 7 bases; J trimming: 7 bases; junction bases outside the gene matches: 10. This chain's CDR3 is CASIPRTRANEQFF. In DNA, the CDR3 is TGTGCCAGCATCCCCCGGACTAGGGCGAATGAGCAGTTCTTC.

The chain joins TRBV3-1 (or the pseudogene TRBV3-2) to TRBJ1-1; D call uncertain. Germline CDR1 and CDR2: LGHDT and YNNKEL (reference sequence). V was clipped by 2 bases and J by 7 bases, with 8 bases between them. There are 12 residues in the CDR3. DNA for the CDR3: TGTGCCAGCAGCCAAATCGCGATTGAAGCTTTCTTT. This codes for CASSQIAIEAFF.

This clone was detected only a few times. The V and J genes are TRBV24-1 and TRBJ2-1, with 8 bases matching TRBD2. J gave up 7 bases and V 5 bases, and 9 bases lay outside the gene matches. CDR3 length equals 15 residues. Per the germline V gene, CDR1 is KGHDR and CDR2 is SFDVKD. CDR3 protein: CATSGGGGLGNEQFF. The CDR3 DNA is TGTGCCACCAGTGGGGGCGGGGGGCTAGGTAATGAGCAGTTCTTC.

The genes are TRBV19 and TRBJ1-2; TRBD1 might be the D (5 bases). V gave up 3 bases and J gave up 5 bases, with 10 bases separating them. Per the germline V gene, CDR1 is LNHDA and CDR2 is SQIVND (reference sequence). CDR3 size: 13 residues. The DNA of the CDR3 is TGTGCCAGTAGTATTGGGCCAGGGTATGGCTACACCTTC. Translating gives CASSIGPGYGYTF.

The V call is TRBV19, the J call TRBJ2-7; possibly TRBD1 for D (6 bases). Germline CDR1 and CDR2: LNHDA and SQIVND (reference sequence). V lost 3 bases and J lost 7, with 13 bases in between. The CDR3 sequence is 13 residues long. The CDR3 sequence is CASSIGQPGEQYF. Written as DNA, the CDR3 is TGTGCCAGTAGTATCGGACAGCCTGGGGAGCAGTACTTC.

This clone was seen more than once but under ten times. The genes are TRBV20-1 and TRBJ1-1; TRBD1 is a possible D gene (6 bases). The V end was cut by 3 bases, the J end by 6 bases, with 20 bases between. Germline V gene data show CDR1 as DFQATT and CDR2 as SNEGSKA (reference sequence). The CDR3 length is 15 residues. DNA for the CDR3: TGCAGTGCTAGTCTAGTAACAGGGTGGTTGGCTGAAGCTTTCTTT. It translates to CSASLVTGWLAEAFF.

The chain employs TRBV7-2 and TRBJ1-1; TRBD1 matches 10 bases. V shed 0 bases, J shed 6 bases, and the junction held 4 bases outside the gene matches. This CDR3 comprises 15 residues. CDR1 SGHTA and CDR2 FQGNSA come from the germline V gene. In DNA, the CDR3 is TGTGCCAGCAGCTTAGCGAGAGGACAGGGGGCTGAAGCTTTCTTT. Its protein product is CASSLARGQGAEAFF.

The V call is TRBV7-2, the J call TRBJ2-1, with TRBD1 identical over 10 bases. V was clipped by 5 bases and J by 9 bases; unmatched bases: 10. The CDR3 has 15 amino acids. The germline V gene encodes CDR1 SGHTA and CDR2 FQGNSA. CDR3 in DNA: TGTGCCAGCAGCATGACAGGGGGCGTTATAGGTGAGCAGTTCTTC. Encoded protein: CASSMTGGVIGEQFF.

This clone is a singleton in its sample. The chain joins TRBV6-1 to TRBJ2-2, with 7 bases aligning to TRBD2. With V trimmed by 0 bases and J by 5 bases, 6 bases remained unmatched. The CDR3 runs to 16 residues. The germline CDR1 and CDR2 sequences are MNHNS and SASEGT. The CDR3, as DNA: TGTGCCAGCAGTGAAGCTTACGGGGGGAGGACCGGGGAGCTGTTTTTT. Translated: CASSEAYGGRTGELFF.

The chain joins TRBV5-1 to TRBJ1-4, with 7 positions matching TRBD1. The CDR3 extends over 15 amino acids. V shed 4 bases, J shed 3 bases, and the junction held 6 bases outside the gene matches. The germline V gene has CDR1 SGHRS and CDR2 YFSETQ. The CDR3 DNA sequence: TGCGCCAGCAGCCGACAGGGTTGGGCTAATGAAAAACTGTTTTTT. Encoded protein: CASSRQGWANEKLFF.

This chain links TRBV7-6 with TRBJ1-1; TRBD1 might be the D (6 bases). The CDR3 has 13 residues. V lost 5 bases and J lost 4, with 11 bases in between. Germline assignment: CDR1 SGHVS and CDR2 FNYEAQ. CDR3 loop: CASSKQGGTEAFF. DNA of the CDR3: TGTGCCAGCAGCAAACAGGGTGGCACTGAAGCTTTCTTT.

The chain links TRBV11-2 to TRBJ1-1, with TRBD1 matching 7 bases. CDR3 length: 14 residues. Germline-derived CDR1 and CDR2 are SGHAT and FQNNGV. J gave up 11 bases and V 4 bases, and 13 bases lay outside the gene matches. CDR3 nucleotide sequence: TGTGCCAGCAGCTCTTTACAGGGGCGGGGACTGGCTTTCTTT. Encoded protein: CASSSLQGRGLAFF.

The chain joins TRBV4-3 to TRBJ1-2, with D possibly matching TRBD1 (6 bases). Germline V gene data show CDR1 as LGHNA and CDR2 as YSLEER. This CDR3 has 15 amino acids. Trimming stripped 0 bases from V and 5 bases from J, with 13 bases between. CDR3 nucleotides: TGCGCCAGCAGCCAAGATCACGCAGGGGTGTATGGCTACACCTTC. Translation: CASSQDHAGVYGYTF.

In the case of this clone: The same CDR3 arises from other DNA sequences in this sample as well. The chain employs TRBV18 and TRBJ1-1, with D unclear. CDR3 size: 13 residues. Between the trimmed V and J ends, which lost 3 bases and 5 bases, there was a span of 10 bases. Per the germline V gene, CDR1 is KGHSH and CDR2 is LQKENI. This CDR3 reads CASSPLGFTEAFF. The CDR3 region has the DNA TGTGCCAGCTCACCCTTGGGTTTTACTGAAGCTTTCTTT.

CDR3 in DNA: TGTGCCAGCAGCTTAATACTAGACACCGGGGAGCTGTTTTTT. Translation: CASSLILDTGELFF. This chain uses TRBV7-6 with TRBJ2-2; D perhaps matches TRBD2 (5 bases). The CDR3 extends over 14 amino acids. V was pared by 2 bases and J by 3 bases, with 7 bases between. CDR1 is SGHVS and CDR2 is FNYEAQ in the germline V gene.